These 16 T cell receptor beta chains share one sample of origin, sequenced in a study of tumor-infiltrating lymphocytes in primary liver carcinoma. Each 20-30 mg portion of unsorted bulk tissue served as the source for co-extraction of RNA and DNA. With roughly 0.5 ug total RNA as template and a constant-region primer, TCR beta cDNA was made. For TCR beta, libraries were produced by three nested multiplex PCR rounds using slightly modified ARM-PCR. Running 10 cycles apiece, the first two PCR rounds relied on TRBV1-TRBV30 forward primers together with a C-beta reverse primer. One entry per CDR3 protein results from TCRdb running MiXCR on the multiplex PCR reads. Of over 75,000 distinct CDR3 sequences detected, around 68% appear once; the ten largest clones hold 27%. Sequenced sample: tumor-adjacent normal liver tissue. All receptors come from a man aged 35 to 55 with primary liver carcinoma and hepatitis B virus infection.

Of note for this clonotype: One end of the junction is discordant with germline, which a read error may explain. The genes are TRBV12-3 or TRBV12-4 and TRBJ2-2; 8 nucleotides align to TRBD2. CDR3 length equals 14 residues. The CDR3 region has the DNA TGTGCCAGCACCGGGACGGGGGGGACCGGGGAGCTGTTGTTT. Amino acids: CASTGTGGTGELLF.

The chain recombines TRBV5-1 with TRBJ1-2; perhaps TRBD1 as D (6 bases). This CDR3 spans 15 amino acids. Trimming pared 0 bases from V and 6 bases from J, leaving 15 bases between. Germline CDR1 reads SGHRS; CDR2 reads YFSETQ. CDR3 sequence: CASSLVQGKLDGYTF. For the CDR3, the DNA is TGCGCCAGCAGCTTGGTCCAGGGGAAGTTGGATGGCTACACCTTC. The whole variable domain, filled in from reference TRBV5-1 and TRBJ1-2, reads KAGVTQTPRYLIKTRGQQVTLSCSPISGHRSVSWYQQTPGQGLQFLFEYFSETQRNKGNFPGRFSGRQFSNSRSEMNVSTLELGDSALYLCASSLVQGKLDGYTFGSGTRLTVV.

The J gene is TRBJ1-2, the V gene TRBV20-1; possible D gene TRBD1, 6 bases. V lost 3 bases to trimming and J lost 7 bases, with 21 bases between them. The germline CDR1 and CDR2 sequences are DFQATT and SNEGSKA (reference sequence). The CDR3 spans 15 residues. This chain's CDR3 is CSARNREDGSGGYTF. In DNA, the CDR3 is TGCAGTGCTAGGAACAGGGAGGATGGGAGTGGTGGCTACACCTTC.

The chain is built from TRBV11-2 and TRBJ2-1, with 8 bases aligning to TRBD2. The CDR3 contains 16 residues. V lost 4 bases, J lost 16 bases, and 21 bases stayed unmatched. CDR1 is SGHAT, CDR2 FQNNGV, per germline. The CDR3 DNA is TGTGCCAGCAGCTACTCTTTGACTAACGGGAGGGGAGGCGGATTCTTC. As protein: CASSYSLTNGRGGGFF.

The V and J genes are TRBV28 and TRBJ2-7, with 9 bases fitting TRBD1. Germline CDR1 MDHEN, CDR2 SYDVKM. This CDR3 has 13 amino acids. The trim removed 7 bases at V and 2 bases at J, leaving 3 bases unmatched. As DNA, the CDR3 is TGTGCCAGCAATGACAGGGGGGCCTACGAGCAGTACTTC. This encodes CASNDRGAYEQYF.

With regard to this clonotype: One end of the junction does not line up with germline, which may come from a read error. J is TRBJ2-7 and V is TRBV11-2, with TRBD2 matching 7 bases. The length of the CDR3 is 13 residues. In germline, CDR1 is SGHAT, CDR2 FQNNGV. CDR3 region: CVSSYSGQNEQYF. The CDR3, as DNA: TGTGTCAGCAGCTATAGCGGGCAGAACGAGCAGTACTTC.

This clonotype has only a few counts. The chain employs TRBV28 and TRBJ2-1, with 14 bases matching TRBD2. V lost 11 bases, J lost 7 bases, and 10 bases stayed unmatched. CDR1 and CDR2 (germline): MDHEN, SYDVKM. This CDR3 has 15 residues. CDR3 residues: CAGAGTSGRYNEQFF. The CDR3 region has the DNA TGTGCCGGGGCCGGGACTAGCGGGAGATATAATGAGCAGTTCTTC. The full variable domain, with the rest looked up from reference TRBV28 and TRBJ2-1, is DVKVTQSSRYLVKRTGEKVFLECVQDMDHENMFWYRQDPGLGLRLIYFSYDVKMKEKGDIPEGYSVSREKKERFSLILESASTNQTSMYLCAGAGTSGRYNEQFFGPGTRLTVL.

The J gene is TRBJ2-3, the V gene TRBV7-9, with 8 bases fitting TRBD2. V was clipped by 1 base and J by 1 base; unmatched bases: 4. Per germline, CDR1 SEHNR and CDR2 FQNEAQ (reference sequence). CDR3 length: 16 residues. CDR3 residues: CASSLEAGGGTDTQYF. The CDR3 bases are TGTGCCAGCAGCTTAGAGGCGGGAGGAGGCACAGATACGCAGTATTTT.

The J gene is TRBJ1-2, the V gene TRBV28; 7 bases match TRBD1. This CDR3 has 15 residues. Germline V gene sequence: CDR1 MDHEN, CDR2 SYDVKM. Losses at the gene ends were 4 bases for V and 11 bases for J; bases not matched to a gene: 16. The CDR3 DNA sequence: TGTGCCAGCAGTTCCGGACCCGGGACAGCCAGTGGATACACCTTC. Amino acids: CASSSGPGTASGYTF.

This clonotype was counted ten times or more. J is TRBJ1-2 and V is TRBV6-5, with D unresolved. CDR1 MNHEY and CDR2 SVGAGI come from the germline V gene. Trimming removed 0 bases at V and 8 bases at J, with 16 bases between. CDR3 length: 15 residues. Written as DNA, the CDR3 is TGTGCCAGCAGTTACTCGAGTCGGGTTTGGTCAGGCTACACCTTC. Translating it yields CASSYSSRVWSGYTF.

This clonotype was recorded only once. A much larger clonotype is one base distant, so this may be a read error. The chain couples TRBV5-5 to TRBJ2-3; a weak D match, TRBD2 (6 bases). The CDR3 loop spans 14 amino acids. Germline-derived CDR1 and CDR2 are SGHKS and YYEKEE (reference sequence). CDR3 residues: CPSSSSVGTDTQYF. The DNA of the CDR3 is TGTCCCAGCAGCTCTAGCGTTGGGACAGATACGCAGTATTTT.

There are many counts of this clonotype. The chain combines TRBV11-1 with TRBJ2-5, with 7 positions matching TRBD1. V lost 6 bases and J lost 3; bases outside the gene matches: 4. The length of the CDR3 is 13 residues. Per the germline V gene, CDR1 is SGHAT and CDR2 is FQDESV (reference sequence). For the CDR3, the DNA is TGTGCCAGCAGTCAGGGACAGAAAGAGACCCAGTACTTC. Its translation is CASSQGQKETQYF.

This clonotype was counted many times. The rearrangement links TRBV10-2 to TRBJ2-3, with 8 positions matching TRBD1. Germline V gene data show CDR1 as WSHSY and CDR2 as SAAADI. The CDR3 loop spans 13 amino acids. V lost 10 bases to trimming and J lost 1 base; unmatched junction nucleotides: 4. The chain's CDR3 is CATGTGRTDTQYF. The CDR3 coding sequence is TGCGCCACTGGGACAGGCCGCACAGATACGCAGTATTTT.

In the case of this clonotype: A single base separates this from a much larger clone, so it may be a read error. The genes are TRBV10-2 and TRBJ2-7; 12 bases line up with TRBD2. Germline CDR1 and CDR2: WSHSY and SAAADI. This CDR3 has 15 amino acids. The CDR3 DNA follows: TGCGTCAGCAGGAGGACTAGCGGGACCTCCTACGAGCAGTACTTC. It encodes CVSRRTSGTSYEQYF.

A word on this clonotype: A much larger clone differs from this one at a single base, so this may be a read error. This chain joins TRBV5-1 and TRBJ2-3; D is possibly TRBD2 (5 bases). Germline V CDR1 and CDR2: SGHRS, YFSETQ. The germline V and J ends were trimmed by 2 bases and 4 bases, with 17 bases remaining between them. CDR3 length: 16 residues. In nucleotides, the CDR3 is TGCGCCAGCAGCTTTCTAGGGAGAGGGATCCCAGATACGCAGTATTTT. Encoded protein: CASSFLGRGIPDTQYF. Based on the CDR3 plus reference TRBV5-1 and TRBJ2-3, the full variable domain is KAGVTQTPRYLIKTRGQQVTLSCSPISGHRSVSWYQQTPGQGLQFLFEYFSETQRNKGNFPGRFSGRQFSNSRSEMNVSTLELGDSALYLCASSFLGRGIPDTQYFGPGTRLTVL.

This clonotype was recorded at least ten times. The CDR3 region has the DNA TGTGCCAGCAGCTTAACAGGGGTAAATGGCTACACCTTC. Translation gives CASSLTGVNGYTF. The chain links TRBV5-5 to TRBJ1-2, with TRBD1 identical over 7 bases. The CDR3 has 13 residues. J lost 6 bases, V lost 2 bases, and 4 bases had no gene match. The germline V gene has CDR1 SGHKS and CDR2 YYEKEE (reference sequence). The full variable domain, completed using reference TRBV5-5 and TRBJ1-2, is DAGVTQSPTHLIKTRGQQVTLRCSPISGHKSVSWYQQVLGQGPQFIFQYYEKEERGRGNFPDRFSARQFPNYSSELNVNALLLGDSALYLCASSLTGVNGYTFGSGTRLTVV.